One T cell receptor (beta chain) is described in this entry. The antigen remains unidentified. All donors participated as healthy donors of bone marrow. Whereas donors were nominally healthy upon sampling, unrecorded immune exposures were probable. This sample was included in a study of cytomegalovirus exposure and HLA in healthy donors. Findings and caveats of the study: Among immune exposure information, only CMV serostatus was available. Specific recognition of CMV antigens was confirmed in vitro for a few chains (all CMV-associated).

The PCR made use of 60 Vbeta and 13 Jbeta primers. The protocol was immunoSEQ multiplex PCR, while the TCRdb copy is restricted to in-frame clones and leaves out a portion. The sample holds some 150,000 clones. V lost 0 bases to trimming and J lost 8 bases; unmatched junction nucleotides: 5. Germline V gene data show CDR1 as LGHNA and CDR2 as YNFKEQ. CDR3 length equals 16 residues. The material sequenced was PBMCs. The receptor was derived from a woman in her late teens or twenties in good health and CMV-seronegative. The chain has TRBV4-2 and TRBJ2-4; 12 bases line up with TRBD2. The CDR3, as DNA: TGTGCCAGCAGCCAAGAGCTAGCGGGAGGGGCCGACATTCAGTACTTC. Its protein is CASSQELAGGADIQYF.